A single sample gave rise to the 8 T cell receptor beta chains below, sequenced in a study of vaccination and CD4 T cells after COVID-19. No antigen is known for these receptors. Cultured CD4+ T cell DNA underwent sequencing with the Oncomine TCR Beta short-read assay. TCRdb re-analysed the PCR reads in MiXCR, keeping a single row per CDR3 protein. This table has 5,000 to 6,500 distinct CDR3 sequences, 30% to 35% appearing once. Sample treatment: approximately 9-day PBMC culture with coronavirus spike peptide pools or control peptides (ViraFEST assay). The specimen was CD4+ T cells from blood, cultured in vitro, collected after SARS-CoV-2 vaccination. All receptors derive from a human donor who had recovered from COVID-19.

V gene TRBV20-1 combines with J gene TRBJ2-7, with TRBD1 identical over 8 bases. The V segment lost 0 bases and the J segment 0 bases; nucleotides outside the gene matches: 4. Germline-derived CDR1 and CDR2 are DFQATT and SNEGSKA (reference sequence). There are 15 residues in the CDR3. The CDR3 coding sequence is TGCAGTGCTAGAGATCCAGGGGGCCGCTCCTACGAGCAGTACTTC. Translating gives CSARDPGGRSYEQYF.

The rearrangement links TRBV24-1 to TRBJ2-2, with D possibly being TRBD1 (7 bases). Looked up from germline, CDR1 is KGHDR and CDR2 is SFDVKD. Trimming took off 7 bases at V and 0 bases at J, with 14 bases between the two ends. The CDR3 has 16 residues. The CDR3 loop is CATRSAGQTNTGELFF. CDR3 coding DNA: TGTGCCACCAGGTCCGCGGGACAGACGAACACCGGGGAGCTGTTTTTT.

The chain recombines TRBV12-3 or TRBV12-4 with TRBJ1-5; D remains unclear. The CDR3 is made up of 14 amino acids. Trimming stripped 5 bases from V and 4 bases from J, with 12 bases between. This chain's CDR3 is CASSDWVGNQPQHF. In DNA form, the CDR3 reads TGTGCCAGCAGTGATTGGGTAGGGAATCAGCCCCAGCATTTT.

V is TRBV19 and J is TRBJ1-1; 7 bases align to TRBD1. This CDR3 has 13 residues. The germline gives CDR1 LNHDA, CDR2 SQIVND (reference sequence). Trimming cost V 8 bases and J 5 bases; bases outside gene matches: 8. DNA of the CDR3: TGTGCCAGTGGGGACAGTTGGGTTACTGAAGCTTTCTTT. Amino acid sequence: CASGDSWVTEAFF.

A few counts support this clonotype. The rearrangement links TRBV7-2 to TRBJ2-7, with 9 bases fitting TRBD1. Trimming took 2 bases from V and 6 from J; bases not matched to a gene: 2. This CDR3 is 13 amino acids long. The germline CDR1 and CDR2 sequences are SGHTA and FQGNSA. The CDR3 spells CASSLRDRAEQYF. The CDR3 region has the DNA TGTGCCAGCAGCTTAAGGGACAGGGCCGAGCAGTACTTC.

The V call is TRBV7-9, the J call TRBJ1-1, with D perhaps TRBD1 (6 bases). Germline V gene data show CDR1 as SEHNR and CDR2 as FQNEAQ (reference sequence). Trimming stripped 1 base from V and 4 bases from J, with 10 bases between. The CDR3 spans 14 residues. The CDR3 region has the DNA TGTGCCAGCAGCTTAGACCAGGGGAGCACTGAAGCTTTCTTT. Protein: CASSLDQGSTEAFF.

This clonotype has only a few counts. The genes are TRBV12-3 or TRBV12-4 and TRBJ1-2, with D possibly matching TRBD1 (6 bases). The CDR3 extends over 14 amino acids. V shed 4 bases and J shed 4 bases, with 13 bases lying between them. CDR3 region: CASSWATGIYGYTF. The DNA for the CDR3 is TGTGCCAGCAGTTGGGCGACAGGAATCTATGGCTACACCTTC.

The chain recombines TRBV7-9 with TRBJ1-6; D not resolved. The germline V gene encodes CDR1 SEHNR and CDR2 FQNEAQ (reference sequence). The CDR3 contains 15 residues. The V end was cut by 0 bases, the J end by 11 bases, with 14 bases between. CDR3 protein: CASSLARVGYAPLHF. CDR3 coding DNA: TGTGCCAGCAGCTTAGCGAGGGTTGGCTATGCACCCCTCCACTTT.